The 3 T cell receptor beta chains reported below all come from one sample, sequenced in a study of ipilimumab plus nivolumab after autologous stem cell transplantation. Sequenced by immunoSEQ multiplex PCR; TCRdb stores in-frame clones only, minus some. The table has roughly 86,000 clones, approximately 83% seen once. This specimen consisted of PBMCs, obtained in a trial of ipilimumab plus nivolumab as post-transplant consolidation. Every receptor here comes from a male donor with diffuse large B-cell lymphoma.

The rearrangement links TRBV11-2 to TRBJ2-1; TRBD2 aligns across 10 bases. The length of the CDR3 is 15 residues. Germline V CDR1 and CDR2: SGHAT, FQNNGV. V shed 4 bases, J shed 1 base, and the junction held 1 base outside the gene matches. Here the CDR3 DNA reads TGTGCCAGCAGCTCGGGACTAGCGTCCTACAATGAGCAGTTCTTC. Protein product: CASSSGLASYNEQFF.

The chain joins TRBV18 to TRBJ2-5, with D unresolved. CDR1 is KGHSH, CDR2 LQKENI, per germline. Deletions cut 6 bases from V and 5 bases from J, with 7 bases between. This CDR3 region has 11 residues. CDR3: CASSPEETQYF. The CDR3, as DNA: TGTGCCAGCTCCCCCGAGGAGACCCAGTACTTC.

The chain employs TRBV7-9 and TRBJ2-5; 11 bases line up with TRBD2. This CDR3 is 15 amino acids long. Germline V gene data show CDR1 as SEHNR and CDR2 as FQNEAQ (reference sequence). V shed 3 bases and J 5 bases; nucleotides not matched to a gene: 5. CDR3 DNA sequence: TGTGCCAGCAGCTTTTCTAGCGGGGGGACGGAGACCCAGTACTTC. This translates into CASSFSSGGTETQYF.